This TCR beta chain was recovered during a study of cytomegalovirus exposure and HLA in healthy donors. Findings and caveats of the study: Specific recognition of CMV antigens was confirmed in vitro for a few chains (all CMV-associated).

The repertoire was sequenced with immunoSEQ multiplex PCR; TCRdb's copy has only in-frame clones and lacks some. The data hold some 130,000 clones, with approximately 94% observed a single time. This clone was detected only once. Its cognate antigen is unknown. The donors belonged to the roughly 110-subject validation cohort, separate from the roughly 700-subject first cohort. V lost 3 bases and J lost 0, with 9 bases in between. In germline, CDR1 is SGHAT, CDR2 FQNNGV. The length of the CDR3 is 14 residues. The genes are TRBV11-2 and TRBJ2-7; a weak D match, TRBD1 (5 bases). Sequenced sample: PBMCs. This receptor was taken from a man aged 18 to 30 in good health and CMV-seropositive. The CDR3 protein is CASSFYRYSYEQYF. Here the CDR3 DNA reads TGTGCCAGCAGCTTCTACAGGTACTCCTACGAGCAGTACTTC.